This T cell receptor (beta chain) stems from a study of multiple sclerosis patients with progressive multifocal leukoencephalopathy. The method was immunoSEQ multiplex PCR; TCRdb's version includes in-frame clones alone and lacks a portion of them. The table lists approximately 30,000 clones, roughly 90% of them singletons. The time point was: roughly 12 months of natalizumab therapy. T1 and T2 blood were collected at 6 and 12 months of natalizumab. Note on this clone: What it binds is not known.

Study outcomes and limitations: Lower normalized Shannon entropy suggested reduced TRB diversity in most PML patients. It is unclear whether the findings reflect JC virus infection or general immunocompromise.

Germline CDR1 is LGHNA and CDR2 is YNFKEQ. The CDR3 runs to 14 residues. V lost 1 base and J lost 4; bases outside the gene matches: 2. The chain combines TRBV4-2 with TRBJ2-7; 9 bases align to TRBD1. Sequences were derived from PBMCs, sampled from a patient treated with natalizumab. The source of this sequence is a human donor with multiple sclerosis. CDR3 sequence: CASSQGDRDYEQYF. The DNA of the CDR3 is TGTGCCAGCAGCCAAGGGGACAGGGATTACGAGCAGTACTTC.